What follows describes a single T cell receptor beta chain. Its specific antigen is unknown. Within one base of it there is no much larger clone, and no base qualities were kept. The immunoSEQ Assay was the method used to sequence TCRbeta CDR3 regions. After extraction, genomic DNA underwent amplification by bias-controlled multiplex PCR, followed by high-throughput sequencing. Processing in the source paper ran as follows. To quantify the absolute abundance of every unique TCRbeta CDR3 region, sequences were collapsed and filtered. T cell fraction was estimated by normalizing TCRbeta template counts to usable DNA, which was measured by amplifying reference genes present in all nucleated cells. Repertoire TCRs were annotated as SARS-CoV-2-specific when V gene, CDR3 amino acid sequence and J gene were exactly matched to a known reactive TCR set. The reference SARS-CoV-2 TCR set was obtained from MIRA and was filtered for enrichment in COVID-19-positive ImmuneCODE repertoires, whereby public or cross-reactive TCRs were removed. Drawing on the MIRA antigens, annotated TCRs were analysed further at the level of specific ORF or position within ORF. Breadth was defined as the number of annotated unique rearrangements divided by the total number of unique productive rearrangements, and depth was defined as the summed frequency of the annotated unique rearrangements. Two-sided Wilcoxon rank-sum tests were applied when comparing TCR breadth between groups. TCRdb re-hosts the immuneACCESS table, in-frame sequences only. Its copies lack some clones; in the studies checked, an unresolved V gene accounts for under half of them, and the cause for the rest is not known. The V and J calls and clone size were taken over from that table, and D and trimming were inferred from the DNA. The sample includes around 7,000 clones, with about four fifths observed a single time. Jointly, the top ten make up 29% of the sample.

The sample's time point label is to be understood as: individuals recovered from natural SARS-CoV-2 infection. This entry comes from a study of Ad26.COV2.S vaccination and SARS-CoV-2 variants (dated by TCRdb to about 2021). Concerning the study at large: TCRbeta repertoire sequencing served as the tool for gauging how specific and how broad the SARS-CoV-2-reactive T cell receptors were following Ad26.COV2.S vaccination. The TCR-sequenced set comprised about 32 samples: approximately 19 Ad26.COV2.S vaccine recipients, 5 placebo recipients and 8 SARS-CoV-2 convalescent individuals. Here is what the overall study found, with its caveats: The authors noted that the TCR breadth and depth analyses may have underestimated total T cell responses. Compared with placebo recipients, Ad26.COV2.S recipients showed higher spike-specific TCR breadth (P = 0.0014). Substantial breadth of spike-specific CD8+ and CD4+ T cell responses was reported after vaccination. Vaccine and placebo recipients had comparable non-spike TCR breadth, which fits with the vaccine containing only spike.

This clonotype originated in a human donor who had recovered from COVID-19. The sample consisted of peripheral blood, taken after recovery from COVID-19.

The DNA sequence is TGCGCCAGCAGGGAGGGAGATACGCAGTATTTT. It codes for CASREGDTQYF. The rearranged chain carries TRBV5-1 and TRBJ2-3; the D gene is possibly TRBD2, with 6 bases matching. The CDR3 spans 11 residues, from the cysteine through the phenylalanine. Only the CDR3 DNA is retained, 33 bases long and in frame from the first base. Based on the germline V gene, the CDR1 and CDR2 sequences are SGHRS and YFSETQ. The junction shows trimming of 5 bases on V and 5 bases on J, plus 6 bases between the germline ends.